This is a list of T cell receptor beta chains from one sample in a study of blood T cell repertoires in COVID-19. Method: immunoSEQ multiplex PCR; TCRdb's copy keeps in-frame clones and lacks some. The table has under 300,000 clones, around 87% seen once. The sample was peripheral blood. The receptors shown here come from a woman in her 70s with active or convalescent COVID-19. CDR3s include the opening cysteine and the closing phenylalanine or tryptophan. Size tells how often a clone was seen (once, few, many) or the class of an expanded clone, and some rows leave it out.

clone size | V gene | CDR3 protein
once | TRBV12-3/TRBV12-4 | CASSKRQGTGYTF
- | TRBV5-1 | CASSLGAPSNEQFF
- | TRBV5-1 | CASSLGGPGTAYEQYF
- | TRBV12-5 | CASGPRDEGPEQYF
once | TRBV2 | CASRLEGATNEKLFF
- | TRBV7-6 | CASSWGQGAPGELFF
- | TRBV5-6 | CASSLWPPEGYGYTF
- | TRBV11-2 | CASSPQGPYGYTF
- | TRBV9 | CASSAGQGRSPLHF
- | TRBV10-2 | CASSESTSLNYGYTF
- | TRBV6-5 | CASRETGKNTEAFF
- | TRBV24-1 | CATSDFAGKYF
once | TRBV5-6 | CASSLDRGVVDTEAFF
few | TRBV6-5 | CASISQGMGAEAFF
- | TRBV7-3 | CASSRTPNTQYF
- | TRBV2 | CASSESGGIIRSGNTIYF
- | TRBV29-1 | CSGELWGEQYF
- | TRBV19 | CASRNGGTDTQYF
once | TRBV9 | CASSVEGGGGANYGYTF
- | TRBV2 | CASSVQRQGDSPLHF
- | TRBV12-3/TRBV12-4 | CASSLAGGGYTF
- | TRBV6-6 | CATQGRDYGYTF
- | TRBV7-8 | CASSFKGGGGSYEQYF
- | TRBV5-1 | CASSRGQGAKNEQFF
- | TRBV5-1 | CASSLERVADTQYF
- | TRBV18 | CASSPQDSGETQYF
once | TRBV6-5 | CASRWTAYEKLFF
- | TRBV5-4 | CASSLGLAGGAQYF
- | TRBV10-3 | CAISGEGQGADGYTF
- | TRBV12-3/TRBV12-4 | CASRPDSHPFAFF
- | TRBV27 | CASSFSSSGALEQYF
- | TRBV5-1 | CASPGESVLHEETQYF
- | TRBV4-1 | CASSQALTSDYYNEQFF
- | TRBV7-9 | CASSLDRVGEAFF
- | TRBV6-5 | CASSYSRYEQYF
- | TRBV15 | CATSPGGGQPQHF
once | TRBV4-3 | CASSQDLGGGGPQHF
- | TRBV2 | CASSGQGMGYTF
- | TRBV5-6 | CASSLASTEETQYF
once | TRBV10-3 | CAISESGNRFMNTEAFF
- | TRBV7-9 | CASSPTSGGANTGELFF
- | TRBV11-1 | CASSLDSRGEAFF
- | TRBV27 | CASSSWGGKGNTEAFF
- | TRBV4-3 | CASSQVTSEPYNEQFF
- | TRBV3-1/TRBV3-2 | CASTFRTGGNQPQHF
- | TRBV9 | CASSVSLASGHEKLFF
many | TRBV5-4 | CASSPGLAAGTDTQYF
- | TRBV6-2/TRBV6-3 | CASSGVSGANEKLFF
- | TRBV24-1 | CATSDRVESGEQYF
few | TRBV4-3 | CASSPTGTGFYGYTF
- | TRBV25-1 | CASSEWGAGGQETQYF
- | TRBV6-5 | CASRRGGNEQYF